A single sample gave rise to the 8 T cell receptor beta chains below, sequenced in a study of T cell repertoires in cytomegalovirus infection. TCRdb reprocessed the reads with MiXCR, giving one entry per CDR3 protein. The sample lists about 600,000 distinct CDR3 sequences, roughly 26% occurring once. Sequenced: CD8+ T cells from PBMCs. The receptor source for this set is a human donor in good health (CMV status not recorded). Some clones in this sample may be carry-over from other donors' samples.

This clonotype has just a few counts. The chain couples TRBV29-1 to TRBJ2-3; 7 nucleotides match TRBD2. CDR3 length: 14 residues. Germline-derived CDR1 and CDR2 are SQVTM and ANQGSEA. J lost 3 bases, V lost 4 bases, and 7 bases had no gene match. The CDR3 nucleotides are TGCAGCGTTGGTGGGCGGGGGAGAACAGATACGCAGTATTTT. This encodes CSVGGRGRTDTQYF.

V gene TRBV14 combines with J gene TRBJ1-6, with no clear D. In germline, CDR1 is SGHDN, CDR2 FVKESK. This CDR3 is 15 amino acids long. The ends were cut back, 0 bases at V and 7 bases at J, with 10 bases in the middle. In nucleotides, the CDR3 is TGTGCCAGCAGCCAAGATCTTTACGCAAATTCACCCCTCCACTTT. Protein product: CASSQDLYANSPLHF.

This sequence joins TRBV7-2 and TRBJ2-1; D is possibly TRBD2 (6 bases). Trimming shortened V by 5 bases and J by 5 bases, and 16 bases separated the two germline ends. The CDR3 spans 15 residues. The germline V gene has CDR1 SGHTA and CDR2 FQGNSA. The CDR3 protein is CASSPGGANHNEQFF. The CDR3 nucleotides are TGTGCCAGCAGCCCCGGGGGTGCGAACCACAATGAGCAGTTCTTC.

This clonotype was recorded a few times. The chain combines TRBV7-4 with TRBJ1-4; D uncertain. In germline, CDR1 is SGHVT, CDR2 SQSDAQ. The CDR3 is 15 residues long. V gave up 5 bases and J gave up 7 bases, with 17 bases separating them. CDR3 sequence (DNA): TGTGCCAGCAGCCCCGTCCCCCCCAGGAGTGAAAAACTGTTTTTT. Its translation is CASSPVPPRSEKLFF.

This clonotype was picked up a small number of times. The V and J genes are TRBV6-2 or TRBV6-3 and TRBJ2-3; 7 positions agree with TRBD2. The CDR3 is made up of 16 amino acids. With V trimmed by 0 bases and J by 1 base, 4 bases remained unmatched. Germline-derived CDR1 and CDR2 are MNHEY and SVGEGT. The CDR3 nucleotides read TGTGCCAGCAGTTACTCCAAGGCGGGGGGCACAGATACGCAGTATTTT. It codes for CASSYSKAGGTDTQYF.

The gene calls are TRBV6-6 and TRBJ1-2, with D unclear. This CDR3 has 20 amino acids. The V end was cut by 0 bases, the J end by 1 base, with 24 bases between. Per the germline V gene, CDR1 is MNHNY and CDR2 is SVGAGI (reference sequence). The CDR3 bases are TGTGCCAGCAGTTACTCGATTACGCAATCAGAGTCGCAGGTTAACTATGGCTACACCTTC. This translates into CASSYSITQSESQVNYGYTF.

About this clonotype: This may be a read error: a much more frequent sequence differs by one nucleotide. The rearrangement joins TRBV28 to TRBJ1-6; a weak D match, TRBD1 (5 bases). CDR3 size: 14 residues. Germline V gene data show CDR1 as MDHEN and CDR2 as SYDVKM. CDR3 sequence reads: CPSSFAGTDSPLHF. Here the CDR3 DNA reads TGTCCCAGCAGTTTTGCGGGGACGGATTCACCCCTCCACTTT. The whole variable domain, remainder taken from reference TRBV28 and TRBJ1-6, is DVKVTQSSRYLVKRTGEKVFLECVQDMDHENMFWYRQDPGLGLRLIYFSYDVKMKEKGDIPEGYSVSREKKERFSLILESASTNQTSMYLCPSSFAGTDSPLHFGNGTRLTVT.

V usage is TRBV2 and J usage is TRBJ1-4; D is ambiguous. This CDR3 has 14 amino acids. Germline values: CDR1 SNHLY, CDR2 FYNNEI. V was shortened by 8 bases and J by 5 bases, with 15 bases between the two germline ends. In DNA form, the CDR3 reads TGTGCCAGCGGGTGGACGGATGAAAATGAAAAACTGTTTTTT. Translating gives CASGWTDENEKLFF.